This TCR beta chain emerged from a study of T cell responses to AZD1222 COVID-19 vaccine. About this clone itself: Its matching antigen is unknown.

Assay used: immunoSEQ multiplex PCR; TCRdb lists only in-frame clones, some missing. The data hold some 120,000 clones, with approximately 83% observed a single time. Germline CDR1 and CDR2: SEHNR and FQNEAQ (reference sequence). Germline trimming cut 6 bases from V and 6 bases from J; bases unmatched to any gene: 3. This CDR3 spans 13 amino acids. Notes on the study in general: Repertoire collection took place solely once the T cell response had peaked. Dominant CD4 TCR responses targeted spike regions 160-218 and 743-854. Increases in Spike-specific TCR breadth and depth were seen after two AZD1222 doses. Females made up more of the donors, who were largely white British, and clonal diversity may have come out too low.

This TCR came from an adult in good health. This sample comprised peripheral blood, obtained on day 0 of AZD1222 vaccination. The chain is built from TRBV7-9 and TRBJ1-5, with TRBD1 identical over 9 bases. The CDR3 loop is CASSGQGLQPQHF. DNA of the CDR3: TGTGCCAGCAGTGGACAGGGGCTTCAGCCCCAGCATTTT. The full variable domain, completed using reference TRBV7-9 and TRBJ1-5, is DTGVSQNPRHKITKRGQNVTFRCDPISEHNRLYWYRQTLGQGPEFLTYFQNEAQLEKSRLLSDRFSAERPKGSFSTLEIQRTEQGDSAMYLCASSGQGLQPQHFGDGTRLSIL.